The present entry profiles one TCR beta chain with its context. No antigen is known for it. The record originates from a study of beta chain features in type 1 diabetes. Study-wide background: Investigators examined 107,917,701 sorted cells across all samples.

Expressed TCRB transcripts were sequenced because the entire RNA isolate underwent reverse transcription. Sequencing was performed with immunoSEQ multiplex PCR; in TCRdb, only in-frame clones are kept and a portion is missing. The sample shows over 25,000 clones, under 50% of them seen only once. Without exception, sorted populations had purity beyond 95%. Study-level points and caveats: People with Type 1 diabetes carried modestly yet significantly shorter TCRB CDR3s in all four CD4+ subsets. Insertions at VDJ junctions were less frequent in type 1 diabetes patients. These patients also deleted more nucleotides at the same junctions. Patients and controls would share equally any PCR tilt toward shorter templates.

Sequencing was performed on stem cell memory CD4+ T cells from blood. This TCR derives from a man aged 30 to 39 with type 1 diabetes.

CDR3 nucleotides: TGTGCCAGCTCACCAAGACAGTGGGTCTCCGAGCAGTACTTC. Protein sequence: CASSPRQWVSEQYF. V is TRBV18 and J is TRBJ2-7, with a weak D call TRBD1 (5 bases). The CDR3 is made up of 14 amino acids. Germline V gene data show CDR1 as KGHSH and CDR2 as LQKENI. With 2 bases removed from V and 6 bases from J, the gap between germline ends came to 14 bases.